These 14 T cell receptor beta chains were sequenced from one sample in a study of graft-versus-host responses after intestinal transplantation. Grafts had their tissue processed, releasing intraepithelial and lamina propria lymphocytes. TCRdb keeps only in-frame clones here, not all; method: immunoSEQ multiplex PCR. The table has approximately 9,600 clones, about 77% seen once; the top ten hold 20% to 25%. This specimen consisted of ileum tissue, obtained about 430 days after intestinal transplantation. The receptors shown here come from a human patient who received an intestinal transplant, so some T cells may come from the graft donor.

The rearrangement uses TRBV15 and TRBJ1-4, with TRBD1 matching over 10 bases. CDR3 size: 18 residues. In germline, CDR1 is LNHNV, CDR2 YYDKDF (reference sequence). J was trimmed by 5 bases and V by 0 bases; bases with no gene match: 9. DNA of the CDR3: TGTGCCACCAGCAGAGACACTCCGACAGGGGGCAGAAATGAAAAACTGTTTTTT. This sequence encodes CATSRDTPTGGRNEKLFF.

This chain uses TRBV9 with TRBJ1-1; D may be TRBD1 (5 bases). Trimming shortened V by 0 bases and J by 0 bases, and 15 bases separated the two germline ends. Germline CDR1 SGDLS, CDR2 YYNGEE. This CDR3 has 17 residues. DNA for the CDR3: TGTGCCAGCAGCGTAGGGGCAGGGAGCTTGGTGAACACTGAAGCTTTCTTT. Protein product: CASSVGAGSLVNTEAFF.

The chain links TRBV5-1 to TRBJ1-2; 10 nucleotides align to TRBD1. CDR1 and CDR2 (germline): SGHRS, YFSETQ. CDR3 size: 14 residues. Trimming at V came to 5 bases and at J to 4 bases, leaving 5 bases not matched to a gene. The CDR3 DNA follows: TGCGCCAGCAGTTCGGGGGACAGGGGCTATGGCTACACCTTC. Protein sequence: CASSSGDRGYGYTF. Full variable domain (rest looked up from reference TRBV5-1 and TRBJ1-2): KAGVTQTPRYLIKTRGQQVTLSCSPISGHRSVSWYQQTPGQGLQFLFEYFSETQRNKGNFPGRFSGRQFSNSRSEMNVSTLELGDSALYLCASSSGDRGYGYTFGSGTRLTVV.

This chain joins TRBV29-1 and TRBJ2-6, with D maybe TRBD2 (5 bases). This CDR3 region has 15 residues. V lost 1 base and J 4 bases, leaving 11 bases between the germline ends. The germline CDR1 and CDR2 sequences are SQVTM and ANQGSEA. Written as DNA, the CDR3 is TGCAGCGTTGAAGGCGAGGGCGACGGGGCCAACGTCCTGACTTTC. This sequence encodes CSVEGEGDGANVLTF.

The V call is TRBV13, the J call TRBJ1-1; D is unclear. Germline V gene lookup returns CDR1 PRHDT and CDR2 FYEKMQ (reference sequence). This CDR3 comprises 15 residues. Trimming cost V 1 base and J 2 bases, with 11 bases left between them. CDR3 coding DNA: TGTGCCAGCAGCTTAGAGACGGCCCTTAACACTGAAGCTTTCTTT. This encodes CASSLETALNTEAFF.

J is TRBJ2-2 and V is TRBV7-2; no clear D gene. V was clipped by 3 bases and J by 1 base, with 3 bases between them. This CDR3 has 13 residues. The germline V gene has CDR1 SGHTA and CDR2 FQGNSA. The CDR3 sequence is CASSLRNTGELFF. The DNA for the CDR3 is TGTGCCAGCAGCTTGAGGAACACCGGGGAGCTGTTTTTT. Together with reference TRBV7-2 and TRBJ2-2, the CDR3 gives the full variable domain: GAGVSQSPSNKVTEKGKDVELRCDPISGHTALYWYRQSLGQGLEFLIYFQGNSAPDKSGLPSDRFSAERTGGSVSTLTIQRTQQEDSAVYLCASSLRNTGELFFGEGSRLTVL.

The chain recombines TRBV7-8 with TRBJ2-5; a possible D gene is TRBD1 (6 bases). Looked up from germline, CDR1 is SGHVS and CDR2 is FQNEAQ. The V end was cut by 2 bases, the J end by 1 base, with 11 bases between. CDR3 length: 15 amino acids. The CDR3 protein is CASSLLQGSQETQYF. DNA of the CDR3: TGTGCCAGCAGCTTACTACAGGGATCCCAAGAGACCCAGTACTTC. The full variable domain, completed using reference TRBV7-8 and TRBJ2-5, is GAGVSQSPRYKVAKRGQDVALRCDPISGHVSLFWYQQALGQGPEFLTYFQNEAQLDKSGLPSDRFFAERPEGSVSTLKIQRTQQEDSAVYLCASSLLQGSQETQYFGPGTRLLVL.

The genes are TRBV9 and TRBJ2-1; D is uncertain. Per the germline V gene, CDR1 is SGDLS and CDR2 is YYNGEE. Trimming took off 7 bases at V and 3 bases at J, with 17 bases between the two ends. The CDR3 totals 15 residues. The CDR3 DNA is TGTGCCAGCGGAGACCCCGCAGAAAGCTACAATGAGCAGTTCTTC. Its protein product is CASGDPAESYNEQFF.

This clone was seen only a few times. V usage is TRBV5-1 and J usage is TRBJ1-6; tentative D call: TRBD1 (6 bases). There are 15 residues in the CDR3. Per the germline V gene, CDR1 is SGHRS and CDR2 is YFSETQ. The V end lost 3 bases, the J end lost 8 bases, and 15 bases lay between the germline ends. CDR3 sequence (DNA): TGCGCCAGCAGCTGGGCGGGGGACATTGATTCACCCCTCCACTTT. It specifies CASSWAGDIDSPLHF.

V is TRBV7-8 and J is TRBJ2-2, with D perhaps TRBD2 (6 bases). The CDR3 has 16 amino acids. The V and J ends lost 2 bases and 1 base respectively, with 11 bases between them. Germline V lookup: CDR1 SGHVS, CDR2 FQNEAQ. The CDR3, as DNA: TGTGCCAGCAGCTTATTGGCGGGAATGAACACCGGGGAGCTGTTTTTT. As protein: CASSLLAGMNTGELFF.

The V call is TRBV27, the J call TRBJ1-4; 7 nucleotides agree with TRBD1. The CDR3 contains 15 residues. The V and J ends lost 4 bases and 10 bases, in that order; junction bases with no gene match: 12. The germline gives CDR1 MNHEY, CDR2 SMNVEV (reference sequence). The CDR3: CASSSPYSGQPKLFF. As DNA, the CDR3 is TGTGCCAGCAGTTCCCCCTACTCGGGACAGCCAAAACTGTTTTTT.

The rearrangement joins TRBV4-1 to TRBJ1-2, with 7 bases lining up with TRBD1. The CDR3 length is 14 residues. With V trimmed by 8 bases and J by 7 bases, 13 bases remained unmatched. Per the germline V gene, CDR1 is MGHRA and CDR2 is YSYEKL. CDR3 protein: CASGPGQLWAGYTF. The CDR3 DNA reads as TGCGCCAGCGGTCCGGGACAGCTATGGGCTGGCTACACCTTC.

This clone was counted between two and nine times. CDR3 DNA: TGCGCCAGCAGCTTGGGAACCACAGCTAACTATGGCTACACCTTC. As protein: CASSLGTTANYGYTF. This chain joins TRBV5-1 and TRBJ1-2; the D is unclear. CDR3 length: 15 residues. Per the germline V gene, CDR1 is SGHRS and CDR2 is YFSETQ. Trimming removed 0 bases from V and 0 bases from J, with 9 bases in between.

The chain combines TRBV11-1 with TRBJ2-7; 9 bases line up with TRBD2. Germline V CDR1 and CDR2: SGHAT, FQDESV (reference sequence). After removal of 5 bases from V and 2 bases from J, the junction contained 13 bases not matched to a gene. CDR3 length: 17 amino acids. DNA for the CDR3: TGTGCCAGCAGCCCCCGACCTTATAGCGGGGGAGCCTACGAGCAGTACTTC. As protein: CASSPRPYSGGAYEQYF.